These 29 T cell receptor beta chains share one sample of origin, sequenced in a study of blood T cell repertoires in COVID-19. The repertoire was sequenced with immunoSEQ multiplex PCR; TCRdb's copy has only in-frame clones and lacks some. The table lists 40,000 or so clones, about four fifths of them singletons. The sample consisted of peripheral blood. The receptors were gathered from an older man with acute or convalescent COVID-19.

The J gene is TRBJ1-2, the V gene TRBV19; D remains ambiguous. With 3 bases removed from V and 1 base from J, the gap between germline ends came to 9 bases. The CDR3 has 14 amino acids. From germline, CDR1 is LNHDA and CDR2 SQIVND (reference sequence). The CDR3 spells CASSISRINYGYTF. CDR3 sequence (DNA): TGTGCCAGTAGTATTTCGAGGATTAACTATGGCTACACCTTC.

This clone has just a few counts. V usage is TRBV24-1 and J usage is TRBJ1-5; D not certain. CDR1 and CDR2 from the germline V gene are KGHDR and SFDVKD. The CDR3 runs 14 residues. V was trimmed by 2 bases and J by 0 bases, leaving 4 bases between them. CDR3 bases: TGTGCCACCAGTGATTCAGGTAGCAATCAGCCCCAGCATTTT. This codes for CATSDSGSNQPQHF.

V and J are TRBV2 and TRBJ1-1; 9 bases are shared with TRBD1. The CDR3 loop spans 13 amino acids. Trimming at V came to 9 bases and at J to 0 bases, leaving 2 bases not matched to a gene. CDR1 and CDR2 (germline): SNHLY, FYNNEI. The CDR3 region is CARGTGMNTEAFF. The CDR3 coding sequence is TGTGCCAGAGGGACAGGGATGAACACTGAAGCTTTCTTT.

V gene TRBV7-3 combines with J gene TRBJ2-7, with 9 nucleotides matching TRBD1. The CDR3 loop spans 15 amino acids. The ends lost 1 base at V and 1 base at J; junction bases unmatched: 2. The germline gives CDR1 SGHTA, CDR2 FQGTGA. CDR3 sequence: CASSLMGQGSYEQYF. As DNA, the CDR3 is TGTGCCAGCAGCTTAATGGGACAGGGATCCTACGAGCAGTACTTC.

This sequence joins TRBV9 and TRBJ2-7, with 8 bases matching TRBD1. The J segment lost 4 bases and the V segment lost 0 bases, leaving 9 bases of the junction unmatched. The germline V gene encodes CDR1 SGDLS and CDR2 YYNGEE. The CDR3 length is 16 residues. The CDR3 spells CASSVGAGGARYEQYF. CDR3 nucleotide sequence: TGTGCCAGCAGCGTAGGGGCAGGGGGCGCGAGGTACGAGCAGTACTTC.

The rearrangement links TRBV24-1 to TRBJ2-2; D remains unclear. V dropped 4 bases and J dropped 5 bases, with 16 bases sitting between them. CDR1 is KGHDR, CDR2 SFDVKD, per germline. The length of the CDR3 is 16 residues. The CDR3 nucleotides are TGTGCCACCAGTGAAGTAGGCGGTTCCCGAACCGGGGAGCTGTTTTTT. The encoded protein is CATSEVGGSRTGELFF.

This clone has a handful of counts. The CDR3 region is CASSLSSRVTDTQYF. CDR3 nucleotides: TGTGCCAGCAGCTTATCCTCGAGGGTCACAGATACGCAGTATTTT. The chain recombines TRBV7-3 with TRBJ2-3, with D maybe TRBD2 (5 bases). Deletions cut 2 bases from V and 2 bases from J, with 11 bases between. The CDR3 is 15 residues long. Germline V lookup: CDR1 SGHTA, CDR2 FQGTGA. Full variable domain (remainder filled in from reference TRBV7-3 and TRBJ2-3): GAGVSQTPSNKVTEKGKYVELRCDPISGHTALYWYRQSLGQGPEFLIYFQGTGAADDSGLPNDRFFAVRPEGSVSTLKIQRTERGDSAVYLCASSLSSRVTDTQYFGPGTRLTVL.

The chain employs TRBV9 and TRBJ1-6; D call uncertain. Per the germline V gene, CDR1 is SGDLS and CDR2 is YYNGEE. The V end lost 3 bases, the J end lost 7 bases, and 17 bases lay between the germline ends. CDR3 size: 16 residues. Written as DNA, the CDR3 is TGTGCCAGCAGCGCCACCCCGGGATCAACGAATTCACCCCTCCACTTT. Its translation: CASSATPGSTNSPLHF.

The V and J genes are TRBV7-9 and TRBJ2-1; possible D gene TRBD2, 6 bases. In germline, CDR1 is SEHNR, CDR2 FQNEAQ (reference sequence). This CDR3 has 15 residues. Trimming removed 1 base at V and 6 bases at J, with 13 bases between. The CDR3 nucleotides are TGTGCCAGCAGCTTAGGGAGGGCCGGACCCAATGAGCAGTTCTTC. The encoded protein is CASSLGRAGPNEQFF.

V and J are TRBV7-3 and TRBJ2-2; the match to TRBD1 covers 8 bases. V dropped 5 bases and J dropped 1; count of bases not matched to a gene: 6. CDR3 size: 16 residues. CDR1 and CDR2 (germline): SGHTA, FQGTGA. The CDR3 spells CASSPEQGVNTGELFF. CDR3 in DNA: TGTGCCAGCAGCCCCGAACAGGGGGTGAACACCGGGGAGCTGTTTTTT.

The chain links TRBV28 to TRBJ2-5; D is uncertain. Per germline, CDR1 MDHEN and CDR2 SYDVKM. V was clipped by 4 bases and J by 0 bases, with 6 bases between them. The CDR3 extends over 13 amino acids. Here the CDR3 DNA reads TGTGCCAGCAGTTCGGGTAACCAAGAGACCCAGTACTTC. Its protein product is CASSSGNQETQYF. Full variable domain (rest looked up from reference TRBV28 and TRBJ2-5): DVKVTQSSRYLVKRTGEKVFLECVQDMDHENMFWYRQDPGLGLRLIYFSYDVKMKEKGDIPEGYSVSREKKERFSLILESASTNQTSMYLCASSSGNQETQYFGPGTRLLVL.

V is TRBV18 and J is TRBJ2-5; the D is unclear. Trimming took off 0 bases at V and 3 bases at J, with 17 bases between the two ends. The germline V gene encodes CDR1 KGHSH and CDR2 LQKENI. The CDR3 is 17 amino acids. The CDR3 DNA reads as TGTGCCAGCTCACCACCAACGAGGAGCAGCTACGAAGAGACCCAGTACTTC. Amino acids: CASSPPTRSSYEETQYF.

J is TRBJ1-2 and V is TRBV18, with 10 bases matching TRBD1. Germline CDR1 is KGHSH and CDR2 is LQKENI. V trimming: 6 bases; J trimming: 8 bases; junction bases outside the gene matches: 12. The CDR3 spans 15 residues. For the CDR3, the DNA is TGTGCCAGCTCTCGCGGACAGGGGGAATATTACGGCTACACCTTC. It specifies CASSRGQGEYYGYTF.

V is TRBV27 and J is TRBJ2-1, with TRBD2 matching over 14 bases. The trim removed 4 bases at V and 9 bases at J, leaving 5 bases unmatched. The CDR3 runs to 15 residues. Germline CDR1 is MNHEY and CDR2 is SMNVEV (reference sequence). The CDR3 loop is CASSWTSGRSGEQFF. The DNA for the CDR3 is TGTGCCAGCAGTTGGACTAGCGGGAGGTCTGGTGAGCAGTTCTTC.

This clone showed up just once. The chain combines TRBV19 with TRBJ1-2; TRBD1 matches 11 bases. The germline V gene has CDR1 LNHDA and CDR2 SQIVND (reference sequence). V was clipped by 4 bases and J by 3 bases; unmatched bases: 1. The CDR3 has 14 amino acids. CDR3 in amino acids: CASSRTGGDYGYTF. CDR3 DNA: TGTGCCAGTAGTAGGACAGGGGGCGACTATGGCTACACCTTC.

The rearrangement uses TRBV4-1 and TRBJ2-6, with 8 bases identical to TRBD2. V dropped 0 bases and J dropped 0; count of bases not matched to a gene: 7. The CDR3 loop spans 19 amino acids. Per germline, CDR1 MGHRA and CDR2 YSYEKL. The CDR3 sequence is CASSQDSPGGYSGANVLTF. CDR3 in DNA: TGCGCCAGCAGCCAAGATAGTCCGGGGGGGTACTCTGGGGCCAACGTCCTGACTTTC.

This chain joins TRBV15 and TRBJ1-5; D gene uncertain. Trimming shortened V by 7 bases and J by 7 bases, and 11 bases separated the two germline ends. The germline V gene encodes CDR1 LNHNV and CDR2 YYDKDF (reference sequence). The CDR3 covers 12 residues. The CDR3 coding sequence is TGTGCCACCACCCCGGGCGGGCAGCCCCAGCATTTT. This translates into CATTPGGQPQHF.

J is TRBJ2-2 and V is TRBV6-4; the match to TRBD1 covers 7 bases. The CDR3 totals 13 residues. Trimming took 4 bases from V and 6 from J; bases not matched to a gene: 2. The germline V gene has CDR1 MRHNA and CDR2 SNTAGT. The DNA of the CDR3 is TGTGCCAGCAGTGCGCAGGGGGCCGGGGAGCTGTTTTTT. Translating gives CASSAQGAGELFF.

The J gene is TRBJ1-2, the V gene TRBV29-1, with TRBD1 identical over 12 bases. CDR1 and CDR2 from the germline V gene are SQVTM and ANQGSEA. V gave up 4 bases and J gave up 3 bases; unmatched junction bases: 6. CDR3 size: 15 residues. CDR3 sequence reads: CSVGGQGARDYGYTF. The CDR3 nucleotides are TGCAGCGTTGGGGGACAGGGGGCACGCGACTATGGCTACACCTTC.

The chain links TRBV5-1 to TRBJ2-1; D remains ambiguous. CDR1 SGHRS and CDR2 YFSETQ come from the germline V gene. Trimming removed 4 bases at V and 9 bases at J, with 11 bases between. This CDR3 comprises 12 residues. CDR3 region: CASSPTIGEQFF. CDR3 in DNA: TGCGCCAGCAGCCCGACAATCGGTGAGCAGTTCTTC.

The chain links TRBV10-1 to TRBJ2-1; TRBD2 agrees at 14 bases. Germline V gives CDR1 WNHNN, CDR2 SYGVQD (reference sequence). V shed 5 bases, J shed 12 bases, and the junction held 6 bases outside the gene matches. The length of the CDR3 is 14 residues. CDR3 amino acids: CASSPGTSGSSQFF. CDR3 nucleotide sequence: TGCGCCAGCAGTCCCGGGACTAGCGGGAGTTCGCAGTTCTTC.

This clone occurred a few times. This chain connects TRBV29-1 to TRBJ2-1; D call uncertain. The CDR3 extends over 13 amino acids. Germline V gene data show CDR1 as SQVTM and CDR2 as ANQGSEA. V was shortened by 8 bases and J by 4 bases, with 15 bases between the two germline ends. The chain's CDR3 is CSLSMTQYNEQFF. The DNA of the CDR3 is TGCAGCCTTAGCATGACCCAGTACAATGAGCAGTTCTTC.

The chain joins TRBV14 to TRBJ2-5; maybe TRBD1 (5 bases). Germline loops: CDR1 SGHDN, CDR2 FVKESK. CDR3 length: 15 amino acids. V lost 2 bases, J lost 2 bases, and 12 bases lay in between. CDR3 sequence (DNA): TGTGCCAGCAGCCAAAGGCAGAAGGGGCAAGAGACCCAGTACTTC. It translates to CASSQRQKGQETQYF.

The chain uses TRBV5-4 and TRBJ2-1; 9 bases are a match to TRBD1. CDR3 length equals 13 residues. Germline assignment: CDR1 SGHNT and CDR2 YYREEE (reference sequence). The ends lost 4 bases at V and 12 bases at J; junction bases unmatched: 8. This chain's CDR3 is CASSIRTGDGQFF. The DNA of the CDR3 is TGTGCCAGCAGCATCCGGACAGGGGATGGGCAGTTCTTC.

The V gene is TRBV24-1, the J gene TRBJ2-2; D remains ambiguous. Germline CDR1 reads KGHDR; CDR2 reads SFDVKD. The CDR3 length is 14 residues. Between the trimmed V and J ends, which lost 4 bases and 3 bases, there was a span of 8 bases. In DNA, the CDR3 is TGTGCCACCAGTGACCACAGAGACACCGGGGAGCTGTTTTTT. This translates into CATSDHRDTGELFF.

Written as DNA, the CDR3 is TGCGCCAGCAGCCAAGAAGGGCTAGCGGGAGGGGATACGCAGTATTTT. It is translated as CASSQEGLAGGDTQYF. The chain is built from TRBV4-3 and TRBJ2-3; 12 bases match TRBD2. Germline CDR1 LGHNA, CDR2 YSLEER. V trimming: 0 bases; J trimming: 6 bases; junction bases outside the gene matches: 4. There are 16 residues in the CDR3.

The CDR3 sequence: CATSESGTGFSYNEQFF. CDR3 sequence (DNA): TGTGCCACCAGTGAGTCCGGGACAGGGTTTAGCTACAATGAGCAGTTCTTC. The V gene is TRBV24-1, the J gene TRBJ2-1; 9 bases agree with TRBD1. The junction had 9 bases not matched to a gene; V was cut back by 4 bases and J by 3 bases. The CDR3 spans 17 residues. CDR1 is KGHDR and CDR2 is SFDVKD in the germline V gene.

The rearrangement links TRBV5-6 to TRBJ2-7; TRBD1 matches 8 bases. This CDR3 is 16 amino acids long. Germline assignment: CDR1 SGHDT and CDR2 YYEEEE. The junction had 12 bases not matched to a gene; V was cut back by 0 bases and J by 7 bases. In DNA, the CDR3 is TGTGCCAGCAGCTTGGCCCTAGGTCAGGGGGCCGGGGAGCAGTACTTC. It translates to CASSLALGQGAGEQYF.

The rearrangement links TRBV28 to TRBJ2-7, with TRBD2 identical over 10 bases. Germline V gene data show CDR1 as MDHEN and CDR2 as SYDVKM. CDR3 length: 15 amino acids. With 6 bases clipped from V and 3 bases from J, the junction kept 8 bases outside the gene matches. The CDR3, as DNA: TGTGCCAGCAGCCCGGGACTAGCGTATATCTACGAGCAGTACTTC. As protein: CASSPGLAYIYEQYF.